This T cell receptor (beta chain) emerged from a study of neurological immune-mediated disorders. Findings of the study overall: Private repertoires in all groups were suggested by the absence of shared CDR3 amino acid sequences among expanded clones across subjects.

The V end lost 6 bases, the J end lost 2 bases, and 9 bases lay between the germline ends. CDR1 and CDR2 (germline): MNHEY, SVGAGI. The CDR3 sequence is 13 residues long. In the case of this clonotype: The antigen is undetermined.

Regarding time point: longitudinal time-point 3. The cDNA was generated by 5'RACE with 10-nucleotide random UMIs. Over 180 million TCR-beta sequences from 15-18 subjects were obtained in each sequencing run. TCRdb independently ran MiXCR on the 5' RACE reads; one entry per CDR3 protein. This sample carries around 100,000 distinct CDR3 sequences, 10% to 11% of them seen once, and the ten largest clones take 3.1%. The chain is built from TRBV6-5 and TRBJ2-3, with a weak D call TRBD1 (5 bases). Sequenced material: PBMCs. The sequence was obtained from a female donor with HTLV-1-associated myelopathy (HAM/TSP). CDR3 sequence: CASRDIDTDTQYF. The CDR3 DNA is TGTGCCAGCAGGGACATAGACACAGATACGCAGTATTTT.